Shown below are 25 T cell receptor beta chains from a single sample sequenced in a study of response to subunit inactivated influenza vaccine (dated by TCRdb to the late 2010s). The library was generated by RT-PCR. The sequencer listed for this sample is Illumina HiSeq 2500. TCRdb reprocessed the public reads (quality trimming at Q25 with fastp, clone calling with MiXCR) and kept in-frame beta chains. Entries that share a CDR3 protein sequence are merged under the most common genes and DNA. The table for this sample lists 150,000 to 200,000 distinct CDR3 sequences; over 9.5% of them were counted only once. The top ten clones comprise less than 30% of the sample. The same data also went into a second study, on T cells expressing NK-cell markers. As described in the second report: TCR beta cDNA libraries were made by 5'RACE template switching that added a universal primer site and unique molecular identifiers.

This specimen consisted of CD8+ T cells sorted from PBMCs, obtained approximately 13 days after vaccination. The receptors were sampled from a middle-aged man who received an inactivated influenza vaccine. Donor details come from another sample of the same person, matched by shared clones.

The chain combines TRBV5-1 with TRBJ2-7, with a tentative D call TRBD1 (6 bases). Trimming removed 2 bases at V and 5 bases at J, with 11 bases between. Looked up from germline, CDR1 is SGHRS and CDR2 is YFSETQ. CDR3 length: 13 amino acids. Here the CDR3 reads CASSFWGQDEQYF. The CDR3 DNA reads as TGCGCCAGCAGCTTCTGGGGGCAGGACGAGCAGTACTTC.

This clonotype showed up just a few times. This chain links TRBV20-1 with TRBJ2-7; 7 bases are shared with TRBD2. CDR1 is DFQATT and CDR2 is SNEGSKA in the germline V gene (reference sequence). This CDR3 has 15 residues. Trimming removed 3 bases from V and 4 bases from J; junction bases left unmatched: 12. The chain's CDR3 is CSARGTRGLGYEQYF. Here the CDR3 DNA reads TGCAGTGCTAGGGGAACTCGCGGACTAGGATACGAGCAGTACTTC.

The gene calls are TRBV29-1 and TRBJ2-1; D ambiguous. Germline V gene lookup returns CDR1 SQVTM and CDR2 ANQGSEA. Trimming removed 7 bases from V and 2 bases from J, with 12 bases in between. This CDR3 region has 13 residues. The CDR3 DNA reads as TGCAGCGCTACCCCTCGCCCCTACAATGAGCAGTTCTTC. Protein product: CSATPRPYNEQFF.

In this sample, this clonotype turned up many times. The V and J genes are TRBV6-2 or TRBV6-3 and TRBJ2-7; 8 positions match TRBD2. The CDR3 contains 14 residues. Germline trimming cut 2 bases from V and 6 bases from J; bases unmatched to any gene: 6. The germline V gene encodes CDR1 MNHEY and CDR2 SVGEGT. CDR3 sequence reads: CASSYAGRAFEQYF. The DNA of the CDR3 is TGTGCCAGCAGTTACGCCGGGAGGGCCTTCGAGCAGTACTTC.

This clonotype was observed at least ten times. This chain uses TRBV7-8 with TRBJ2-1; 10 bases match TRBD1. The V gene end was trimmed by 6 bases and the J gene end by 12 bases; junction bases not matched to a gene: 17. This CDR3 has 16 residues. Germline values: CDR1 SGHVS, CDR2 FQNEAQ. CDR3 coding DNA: TGTGCCAGCAGTCCCTTCCGGGACAGGGGTTTTCTCTGGCAGTTCTTC. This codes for CASSPFRDRGFLWQFF. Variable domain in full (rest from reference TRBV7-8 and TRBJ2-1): GAGVSQSPRYKVAKRGQDVALRCDPISGHVSLFWYQQALGQGPEFLTYFQNEAQLDKSGLPSDRFFAERPEGSVSTLKIQRTQQEDSAVYLCASSPFRDRGFLWQFFGPGTRLTVL.

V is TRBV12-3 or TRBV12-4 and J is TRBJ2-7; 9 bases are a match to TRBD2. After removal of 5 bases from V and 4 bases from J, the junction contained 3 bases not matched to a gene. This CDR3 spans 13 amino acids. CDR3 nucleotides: TGTGCCAGCAGTCCGACTAGCGGATACGAGCAGTACTTC. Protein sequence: CASSPTSGYEQYF.

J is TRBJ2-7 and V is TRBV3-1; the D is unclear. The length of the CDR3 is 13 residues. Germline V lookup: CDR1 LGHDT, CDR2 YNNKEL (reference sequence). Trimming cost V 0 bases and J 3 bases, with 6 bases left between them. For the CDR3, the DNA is TGTGCCAGCAGCCAAGATATGCGCTACGAGCAGTACTTC. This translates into CASSQDMRYEQYF.

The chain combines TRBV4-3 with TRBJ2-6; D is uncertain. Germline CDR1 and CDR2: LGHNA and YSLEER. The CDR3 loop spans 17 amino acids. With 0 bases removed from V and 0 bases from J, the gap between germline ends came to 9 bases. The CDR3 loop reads CASSQDPASSGANVLTF. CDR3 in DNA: TGCGCCAGCAGCCAAGATCCCGCCAGCTCTGGGGCCAACGTCCTGACTTTC.

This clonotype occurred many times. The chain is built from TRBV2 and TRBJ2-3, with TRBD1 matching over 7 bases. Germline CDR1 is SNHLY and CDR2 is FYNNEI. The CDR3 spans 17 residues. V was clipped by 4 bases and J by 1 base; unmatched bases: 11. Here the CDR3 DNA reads TGTGCCAGCAGTGGAAGCCTGACAGGGCTCGGCACAGATACGCAGTATTTT. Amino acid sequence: CASSGSLTGLGTDTQYF.

CDR3 residues: CASSWTGTPGELFF. The DNA for the CDR3 is TGTGCCAGCAGCTGGACAGGGACCCCCGGGGAGCTGTTTTTT. V gene TRBV6-1 combines with J gene TRBJ2-2, with 8 bases matching TRBD1. This CDR3 region has 14 residues. V gave up 6 bases and J gave up 6 bases; unmatched junction bases: 6. Germline V gene lookup returns CDR1 MNHNS and CDR2 SASEGT.

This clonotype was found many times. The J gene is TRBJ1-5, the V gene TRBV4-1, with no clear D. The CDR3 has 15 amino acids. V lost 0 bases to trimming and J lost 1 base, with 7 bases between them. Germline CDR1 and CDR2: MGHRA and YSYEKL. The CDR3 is CASSQEPQSNQPQHF. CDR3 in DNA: TGCGCCAGCAGCCAAGAACCACAAAGCAATCAGCCCCAGCATTTT.

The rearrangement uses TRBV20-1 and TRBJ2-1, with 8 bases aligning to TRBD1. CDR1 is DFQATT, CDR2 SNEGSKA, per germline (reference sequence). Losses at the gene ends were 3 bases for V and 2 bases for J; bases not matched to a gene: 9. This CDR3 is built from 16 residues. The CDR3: CSARPPKDRAYNEQFF. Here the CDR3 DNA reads TGCAGTGCTAGGCCCCCCAAGGACAGGGCCTACAATGAGCAGTTCTTC.

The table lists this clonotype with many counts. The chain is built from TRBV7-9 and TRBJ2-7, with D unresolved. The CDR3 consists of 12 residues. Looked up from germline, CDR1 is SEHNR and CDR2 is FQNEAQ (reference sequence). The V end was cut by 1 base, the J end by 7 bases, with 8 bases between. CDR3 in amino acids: CASSLEFSEQYF. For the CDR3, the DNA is TGTGCCAGCAGCTTAGAATTTAGTGAGCAGTACTTC. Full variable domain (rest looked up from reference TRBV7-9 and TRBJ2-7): DTGVSQNPRHKITKRGQNVTFRCDPISEHNRLYWYRQTLGQGPEFLTYFQNEAQLEKSRLLSDRFSAERPKGSFSTLEIQRTEQGDSAMYLCASSLEFSEQYFGPGTRLTVT.

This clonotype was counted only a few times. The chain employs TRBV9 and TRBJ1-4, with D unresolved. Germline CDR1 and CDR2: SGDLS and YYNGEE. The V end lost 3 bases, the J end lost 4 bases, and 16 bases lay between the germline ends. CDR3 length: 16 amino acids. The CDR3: CASSAERGTFNEKLFF. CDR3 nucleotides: TGTGCCAGCAGCGCGGAACGGGGAACCTTTAATGAAAAACTGTTTTTT.

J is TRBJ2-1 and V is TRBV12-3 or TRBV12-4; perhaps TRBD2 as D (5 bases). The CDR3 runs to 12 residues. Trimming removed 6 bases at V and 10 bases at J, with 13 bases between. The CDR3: CASREPGSEQFF. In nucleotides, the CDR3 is TGTGCCAGCAGAGAGCCGGGGTCCGAGCAGTTCTTC.

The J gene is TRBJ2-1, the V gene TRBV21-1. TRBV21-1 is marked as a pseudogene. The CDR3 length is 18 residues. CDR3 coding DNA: TGTGCCAGCAGCCTCATTTGCGTTCGTCTTTTCCAATACAATGAGCAGTTCTTC. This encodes CASSLICVRLFQYNEQFF.

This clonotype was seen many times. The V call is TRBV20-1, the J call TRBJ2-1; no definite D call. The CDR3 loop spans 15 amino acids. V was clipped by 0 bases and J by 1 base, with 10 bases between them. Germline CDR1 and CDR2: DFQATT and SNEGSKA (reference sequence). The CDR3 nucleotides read TGCAGTGCTAGAGATCCTAACGGGTCCTACAATGAGCAGTTCTTC. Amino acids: CSARDPNGSYNEQFF.

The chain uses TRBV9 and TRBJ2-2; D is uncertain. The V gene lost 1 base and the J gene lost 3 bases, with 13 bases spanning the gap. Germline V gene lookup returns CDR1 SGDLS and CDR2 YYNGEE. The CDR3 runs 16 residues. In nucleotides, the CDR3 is TGTGCCAGCAGCGTAATTTTAGGGTCGGACACCGGGGAGCTGTTTTTT. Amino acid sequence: CASSVILGSDTGELFF.

The CDR3 is CASSAWGQENTEAFF. DNA of the CDR3: TGTGCCAGCAGCGCCTGGGGACAGGAGAACACTGAAGCTTTCTTT. The chain is built from TRBV9 and TRBJ1-1, with TRBD1 matching over 8 bases. The V gene's germline CDR1 is SGDLS and CDR2 YYNGEE. The trim removed 3 bases at V and 1 base at J, leaving 5 bases unmatched. The CDR3 spans 15 residues. Using reference TRBV9 and TRBJ1-1 for the parts outside the CDR3, the full variable domain is DSGVTQTPKHLITATGQRVTLRCSPRSGDLSVYWYQQSLDQGLQFLIQYYNGEERAKGNILERFSAQQFPDLHSELNLSSLELGDSALYFCASSAWGQENTEAFFGQGTRLTVV.

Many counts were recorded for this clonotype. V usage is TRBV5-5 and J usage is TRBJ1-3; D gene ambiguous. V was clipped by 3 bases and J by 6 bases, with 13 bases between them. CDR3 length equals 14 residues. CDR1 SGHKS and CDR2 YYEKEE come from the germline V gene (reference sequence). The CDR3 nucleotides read TGTGCCAGCAGCTACCAGGACTTGGAAAACACCATATATTTT. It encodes CASSYQDLENTIYF.

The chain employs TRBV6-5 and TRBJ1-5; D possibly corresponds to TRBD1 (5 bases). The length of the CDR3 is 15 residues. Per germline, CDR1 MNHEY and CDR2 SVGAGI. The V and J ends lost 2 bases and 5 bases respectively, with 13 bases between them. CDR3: CASSYPDRSHQPQHF. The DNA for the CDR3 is TGTGCCAGCAGTTACCCAGACAGATCTCATCAGCCCCAGCATTTT.

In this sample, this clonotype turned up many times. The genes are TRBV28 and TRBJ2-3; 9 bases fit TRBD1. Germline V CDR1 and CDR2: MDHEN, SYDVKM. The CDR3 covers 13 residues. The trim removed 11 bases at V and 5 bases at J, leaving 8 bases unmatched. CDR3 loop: CAGRDRVEDTQYF. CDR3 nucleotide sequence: TGTGCCGGCCGGGACAGGGTTGAAGATACGCAGTATTTT.

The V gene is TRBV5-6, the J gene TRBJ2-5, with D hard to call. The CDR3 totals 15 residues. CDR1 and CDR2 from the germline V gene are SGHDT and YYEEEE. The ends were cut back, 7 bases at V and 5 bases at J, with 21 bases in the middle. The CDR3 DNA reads TGTGCCAGCCCCCACGATGACCCCCAGGTGGAGACCCAGTACTTC. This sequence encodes CASPHDDPQVETQYF.

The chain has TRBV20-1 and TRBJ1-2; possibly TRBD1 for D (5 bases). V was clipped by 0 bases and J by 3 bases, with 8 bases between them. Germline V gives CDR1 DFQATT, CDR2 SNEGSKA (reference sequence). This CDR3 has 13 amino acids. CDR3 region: CSARDMTDYGYTF. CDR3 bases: TGCAGTGCTAGAGATATGACAGACTATGGCTACACCTTC.

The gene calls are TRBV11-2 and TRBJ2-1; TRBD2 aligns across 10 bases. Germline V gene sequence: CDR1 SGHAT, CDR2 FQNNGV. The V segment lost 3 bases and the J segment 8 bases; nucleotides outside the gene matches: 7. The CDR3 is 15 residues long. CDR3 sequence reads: CASSFGLAGVYEQFF. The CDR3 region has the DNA TGTGCCAGCAGCTTCGGGCTAGCGGGAGTATATGAGCAGTTCTTC.